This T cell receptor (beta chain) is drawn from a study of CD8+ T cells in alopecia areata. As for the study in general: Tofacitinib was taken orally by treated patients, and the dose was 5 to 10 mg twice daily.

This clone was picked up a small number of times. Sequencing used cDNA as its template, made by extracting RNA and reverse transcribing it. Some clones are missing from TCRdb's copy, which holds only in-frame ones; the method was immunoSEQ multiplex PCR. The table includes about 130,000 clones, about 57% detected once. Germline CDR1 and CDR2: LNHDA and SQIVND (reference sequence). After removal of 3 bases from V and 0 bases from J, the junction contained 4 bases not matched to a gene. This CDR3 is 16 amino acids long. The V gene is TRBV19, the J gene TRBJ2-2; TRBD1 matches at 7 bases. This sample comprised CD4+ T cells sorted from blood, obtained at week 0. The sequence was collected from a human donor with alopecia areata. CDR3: CASSIRQGANTGELFF. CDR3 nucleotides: TGTGCCAGTAGTATTAGGCAGGGGGCGAACACCGGGGAGCTGTTTTTT.